This is a list of T cell receptor beta chains from one sample in a study of T cell changes during pregnancy in multiple sclerosis. TCRdb's copy holds only in-frame clones and misses some; the assay was immunoSEQ multiplex PCR. Among fewer than 60,000 clones, roughly 90% were seen once, and the ten largest hold 1.3%. Sequenced material: peripheral blood, taken in the second trimester of pregnancy. These receptors were obtained from a female donor with multiple sclerosis, enrolled in a pregnancy study. Both conserved end residues are part of each CDR3. Each record gives: CDR3 DNA, CDR3 protein, V gene, D gene, J gene. The D gene is left open where the match is weak.

CDR3 DNA: TGTGCCAGCAGCCCCCAAGCCCCCCGAGCTTTCTTT; CDR3 protein: CASSPQAPRAFF; V gene: TRBV11-2; D gene: .; J gene: TRBJ1-1
CDR3 DNA: TGTGCCATCAGTGAGCGGGGGAGCTCCTATAATTCACCCCTCCACTTT; CDR3 protein: CAISERGSSYNSPLHF; V gene: TRBV10-3; D gene: .; J gene: TRBJ1-6
CDR3 DNA: TGTGCCACCAGCAGGTCGGGGGGAACCTGGGAGACCCAGTACTTC; CDR3 protein: CATSRSGGTWETQYF; V gene: TRBV15; D gene: TRBD2; J gene: TRBJ2-5
CDR3 DNA: TGTGCCAGCAGCCACACAGGGTACGGTGAAAAACTGTTTTTT; CDR3 protein: CASSHTGYGEKLFF; V gene: TRBV5-4; D gene: .; J gene: TRBJ1-4
CDR3 DNA: TGCGCCAGCAGCTTTACAGGGGGCCGTTCCTACGAGCAGTACTTC; CDR3 protein: CASSFTGGRSYEQYF; V gene: TRBV5-1; D gene: TRBD1; J gene: TRBJ2-7
CDR3 DNA: TGTGCCAGCAGTGGTTCAGGGAACTATGGCTACACCTTC; CDR3 protein: CASSGSGNYGYTF; V gene: TRBV2; D gene: .; J gene: TRBJ1-2
CDR3 DNA: TGTGCCAGCAGCCTCAAGGGAGTCTCAGATACGCAGTATTTT; CDR3 protein: CASSLKGVSDTQYF; V gene: TRBV5-8; D gene: .; J gene: TRBJ2-3
CDR3 DNA: TGTGCCAGCAGCGTAATTGGGGGGGGCTACACCTTC; CDR3 protein: CASSVIGGGYTF; V gene: TRBV9; D gene: .; J gene: TRBJ1-2
CDR3 DNA: TGTGCCAGCAGGGGTCCCGGGACAGGGTTGAAGGATAATTCACCCCTCCACTTT; CDR3 protein: CASRGPGTGLKDNSPLHF; V gene: TRBV9; D gene: TRBD1; J gene: TRBJ1-6
CDR3 DNA: TGTGCCAGCAGTAAAGATCCCCGGACAGGGGCGATCACAGATACGCAGTATTTT; CDR3 protein: CASSKDPRTGAITDTQYF; V gene: TRBV2; D gene: TRBD1; J gene: TRBJ2-3
CDR3 DNA: TGTGCCTGGAGTCTGGCCGGGGGAAATTCACCCCTCCACTTT; CDR3 protein: CAWSLAGGNSPLHF; V gene: TRBV30; D gene: .; J gene: TRBJ1-6
CDR3 DNA: TGTGCCAGCGCTGTAGCCTCTCTCTATAATTCACCCCTCCACTTT; CDR3 protein: CASAVASLYNSPLHF; V gene: TRBV6-6; D gene: .; J gene: TRBJ1-6
CDR3 DNA: TGTGCCAGCAGTCCTTACAGGGGAGCGCCGAACACTGAAGCTTTCTTT; CDR3 protein: CASSPYRGAPNTEAFF; V gene: TRBV28; D gene: TRBD1; J gene: TRBJ1-1
CDR3 DNA: TGTGCCACTGGACAGGGGGCGAACACTGAAGCTTTCTTT; CDR3 protein: CATGQGANTEAFF; V gene: TRBV10-3; D gene: TRBD1; J gene: TRBJ1-1
CDR3 DNA: TGTGCCAGCTCCCGAGACAGGGGTGGCGAAAAACTGTTTTTT; CDR3 protein: CASSRDRGGEKLFF; V gene: TRBV18; D gene: TRBD1; J gene: TRBJ1-4